One sample yielded the 7 T cell receptor beta chains listed below, sequenced in a study of blood T cell repertoires in COVID-19. TCRdb keeps only in-frame clones here, not all; method: immunoSEQ multiplex PCR. The sample includes fewer than 25,000 clones, around 89% of them seen just once. Sequences were obtained from peripheral blood. The source is an older woman with active COVID-19.

J is TRBJ2-3 and V is TRBV2; perhaps TRBD2 as D (7 bases). Germline CDR1 is SNHLY and CDR2 is FYNNEI. The V end lost 7 bases, the J end lost 6 bases, and 20 bases lay between the germline ends. The CDR3 has 15 residues. CDR3 residues: CASTQGRVPSDTQYF. For the CDR3, the DNA is TGTGCCAGCACCCAGGGGAGGGTCCCCTCGGATACGCAGTATTTT.

The chain carries TRBV5-1 and TRBJ2-3, with D tentatively TRBD1 (5 bases). V was pared by 4 bases and J by 1 base, with 7 bases between. CDR1 and CDR2 (germline): SGHRS, YFSETQ. The CDR3 runs 13 residues. Here the CDR3 DNA reads TGCGCCAGCAGCCAGGGTGGCACAGATACGCAGTATTTT. Translating gives CASSQGGTDTQYF.

The chain employs TRBV14 and TRBJ1-1, with 12 bases matching TRBD1. Germline trimming cut 2 bases from V and 5 bases from J; bases unmatched to any gene: 9. CDR3 length: 17 residues. CDR1 and CDR2 (germline): SGHDN, FVKESK. The CDR3 region is CASSQRHTGQGATEAFF. As DNA, the CDR3 is TGTGCCAGCAGCCAAAGACACACGGGACAGGGGGCGACTGAAGCTTTCTTT.

The count of this clone is one. The J gene is TRBJ1-5, the V gene TRBV12-3 or TRBV12-4, with D unclear. The V and J ends lost 3 bases and 4 bases respectively, with 7 bases between them. The CDR3 covers 13 residues. The CDR3 protein is CASSLQINQPQHF. The CDR3 DNA is TGTGCCAGCAGTTTGCAGATTAATCAGCCCCAGCATTTT.

The J gene is TRBJ1-1, the V gene TRBV10-3, with TRBD1 identical over 7 bases. The germline V gene encodes CDR1 ENHRY and CDR2 SYGVKD. Trimming cost V 6 bases and J 8 bases; bases outside gene matches: 3. The CDR3 totals 11 residues. CDR3 DNA: TGTGCCATCAGGAGGGGACAGGAAGCTTTCTTT. Its protein product is CAIRRGQEAFF.

The chain joins TRBV7-2 to TRBJ1-4; 10 positions match TRBD1. This CDR3 comprises 16 residues. The junction had 9 bases not matched to a gene; V was cut back by 5 bases and J by 6 bases. Per germline, CDR1 SGHTA and CDR2 FQGNSA. The CDR3 region has the DNA TGTGCCAGCAGCACTTGGGAGGACAGGGGGGATGAAAAACTGTTTTTT. Translating gives CASSTWEDRGDEKLFF.

The J gene is TRBJ1-5, the V gene TRBV6-5; a weak D match, TRBD1 (6 bases). The CDR3 length is 13 residues. Per the germline V gene, CDR1 is MNHEY and CDR2 is SVGAGI. Between the trimmed V and J ends, which lost 9 bases and 8 bases, there was a span of 17 bases. CDR3 residues: CASGRGGREPQHF. The CDR3 DNA is TGTGCCAGTGGAAGGGGGGGCAGGGAGCCCCAGCATTTT.